This T cell receptor beta chain was sequenced for a study of shared clonotypes between healthy human individuals. Germline assignment: CDR1 SGHRS and CDR2 YFSETQ. Unmatched junction bases numbered 6, after V lost 4 bases and J lost 2 bases. This CDR3 has 16 residues. Data came from immunoSEQ multiplex PCR; TCRdb stores just in-frame clones and leaves some out. The data show around 1,100,000 clones, about 72% seen once. This TCR derives from a man aged 18 to 29 in good health. Some clones in this sample may be carry-over from other donors' samples. V is TRBV5-1 and J is TRBJ2-3; 11 bases line up with TRBD2. The sample taken for sequencing was memory CD4+ T cells from PBMCs. Documented subset: CD45RA-negative fraction. CDR3 residues: CASSKGLADPTDTQYF. The CDR3, as DNA: TGCGCCAGCAGCAAGGGACTAGCGGACCCCACAGATACGCAGTATTTT.